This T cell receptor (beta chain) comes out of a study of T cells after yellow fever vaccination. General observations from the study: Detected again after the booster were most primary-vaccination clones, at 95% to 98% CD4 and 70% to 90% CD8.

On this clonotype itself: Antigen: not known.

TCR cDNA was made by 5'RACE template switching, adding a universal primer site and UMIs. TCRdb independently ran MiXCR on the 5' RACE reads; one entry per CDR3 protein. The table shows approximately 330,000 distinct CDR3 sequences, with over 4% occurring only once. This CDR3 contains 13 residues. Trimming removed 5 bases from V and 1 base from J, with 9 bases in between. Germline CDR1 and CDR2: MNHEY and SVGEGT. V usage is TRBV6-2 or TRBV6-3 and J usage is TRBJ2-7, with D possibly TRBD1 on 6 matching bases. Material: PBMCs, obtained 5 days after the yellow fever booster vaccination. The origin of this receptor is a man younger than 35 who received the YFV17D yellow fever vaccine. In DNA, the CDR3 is TGTGCCAGCAGTGGGACACATTCCTACGAGCAGTACTTC. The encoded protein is CASSGTHSYEQYF.